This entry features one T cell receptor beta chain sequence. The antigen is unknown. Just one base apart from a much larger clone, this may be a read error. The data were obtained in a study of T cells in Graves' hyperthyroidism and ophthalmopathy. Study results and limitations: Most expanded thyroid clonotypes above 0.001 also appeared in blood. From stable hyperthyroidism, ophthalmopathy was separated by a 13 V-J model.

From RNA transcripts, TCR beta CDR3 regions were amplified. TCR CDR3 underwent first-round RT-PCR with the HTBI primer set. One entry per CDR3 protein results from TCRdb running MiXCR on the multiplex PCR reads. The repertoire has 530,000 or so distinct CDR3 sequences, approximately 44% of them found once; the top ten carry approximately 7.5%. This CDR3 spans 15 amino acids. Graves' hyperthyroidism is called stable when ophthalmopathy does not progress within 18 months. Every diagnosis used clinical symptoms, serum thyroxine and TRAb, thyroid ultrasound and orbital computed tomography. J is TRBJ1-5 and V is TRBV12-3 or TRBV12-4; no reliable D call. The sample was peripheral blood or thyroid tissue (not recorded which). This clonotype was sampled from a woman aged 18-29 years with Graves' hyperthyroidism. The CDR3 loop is CAGSLEGPSNQPQHF. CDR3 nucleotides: TGTGCCGGCAGTTTAGAGGGTCCAAGCAATCAGCCCCAGCATTTT.